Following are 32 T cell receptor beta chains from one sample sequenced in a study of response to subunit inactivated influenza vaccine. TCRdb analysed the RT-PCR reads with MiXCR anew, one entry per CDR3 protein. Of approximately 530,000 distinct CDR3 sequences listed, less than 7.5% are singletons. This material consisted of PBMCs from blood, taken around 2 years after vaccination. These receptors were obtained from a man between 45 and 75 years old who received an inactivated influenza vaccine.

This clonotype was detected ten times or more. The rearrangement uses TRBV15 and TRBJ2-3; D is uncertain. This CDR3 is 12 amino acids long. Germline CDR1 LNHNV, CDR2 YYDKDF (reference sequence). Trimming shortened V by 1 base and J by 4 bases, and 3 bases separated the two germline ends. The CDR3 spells CATSRVADTQYF. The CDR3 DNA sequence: TGTGCCACCAGCAGAGTTGCAGATACGCAGTATTTT.

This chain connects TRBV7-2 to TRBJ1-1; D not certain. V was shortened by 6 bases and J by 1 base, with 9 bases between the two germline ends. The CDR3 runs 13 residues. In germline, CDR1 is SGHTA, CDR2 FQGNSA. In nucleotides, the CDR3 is TGTGCCAGCAGGGTTAACAGGAACACTGAAGCTTTCTTT. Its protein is CASRVNRNTEAFF.

CDR3 residues: CASSQGVAGEDTQYF. The CDR3 region has the DNA TGTGCCAGCAGCCAAGGGGTAGCGGGAGAAGATACGCAGTATTTT. The rearrangement joins TRBV4-2 to TRBJ2-3; 9 bases are a match to TRBD2. Germline assignment: CDR1 LGHNA and CDR2 YNFKEQ. Germline trimming cut 1 base from V and 5 bases from J; bases unmatched to any gene: 4. The CDR3 runs 15 residues.

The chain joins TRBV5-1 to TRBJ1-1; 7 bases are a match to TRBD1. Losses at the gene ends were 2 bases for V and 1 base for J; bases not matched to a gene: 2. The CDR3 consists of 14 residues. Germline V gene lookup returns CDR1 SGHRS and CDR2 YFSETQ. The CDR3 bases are TGCGCCAGCAGCTTCCGGACAGGGAACACTGAAGCTTTCTTT. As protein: CASSFRTGNTEAFF.

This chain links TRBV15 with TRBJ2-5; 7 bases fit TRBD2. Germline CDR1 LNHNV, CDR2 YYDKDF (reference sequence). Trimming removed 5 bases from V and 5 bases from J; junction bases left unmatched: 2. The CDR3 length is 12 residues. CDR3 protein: CATSGTTETQYF. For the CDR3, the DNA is TGTGCCACCAGCGGGACTACGGAGACCCAGTACTTC.

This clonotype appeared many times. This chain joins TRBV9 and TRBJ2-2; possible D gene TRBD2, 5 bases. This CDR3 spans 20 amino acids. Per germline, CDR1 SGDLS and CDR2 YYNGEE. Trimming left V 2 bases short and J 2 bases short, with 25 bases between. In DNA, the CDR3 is TGTGCCAGCAGCGTGGGTCCCCCTCAGAGAATACGGACTAACACCGGGGAGCTGTTTTTT. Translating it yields CASSVGPPQRIRTNTGELFF.

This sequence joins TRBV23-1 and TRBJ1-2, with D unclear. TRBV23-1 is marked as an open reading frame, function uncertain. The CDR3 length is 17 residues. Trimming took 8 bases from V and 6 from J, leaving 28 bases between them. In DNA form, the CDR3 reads TGCGCCAGCGCTAGGACCAAGGGTGTTCTATTAATCAATGGCTACACCTTC. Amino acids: CASARTKGVLLINGYTF.

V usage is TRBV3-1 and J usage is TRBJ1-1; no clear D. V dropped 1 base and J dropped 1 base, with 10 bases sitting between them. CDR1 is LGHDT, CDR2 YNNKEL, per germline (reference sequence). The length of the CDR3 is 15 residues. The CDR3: CASSQGWGGNTEAFF. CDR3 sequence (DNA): TGTGCCAGCAGCCAAGGTTGGGGTGGGAACACTGAAGCTTTCTTT. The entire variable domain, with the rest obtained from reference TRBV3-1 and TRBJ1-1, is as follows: DTAVSQTPKYLVTQMGNDKSIKCEQNLGHDTMYWYKQDSKKFLKIMFSYNNKELIINETVPNRFSPKSPDKAHLNLHINSLELGDSAVYFCASSQGWGGNTEAFFGQGTRLTVV.

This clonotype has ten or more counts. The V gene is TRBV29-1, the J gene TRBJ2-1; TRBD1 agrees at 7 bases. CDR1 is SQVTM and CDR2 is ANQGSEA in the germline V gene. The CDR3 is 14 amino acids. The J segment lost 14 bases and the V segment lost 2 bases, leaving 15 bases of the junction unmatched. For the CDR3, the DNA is TGCAGCGTTGAAATCCCACTTTACAGGGGCAGGGAGTTCTTC. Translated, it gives CSVEIPLYRGREFF.

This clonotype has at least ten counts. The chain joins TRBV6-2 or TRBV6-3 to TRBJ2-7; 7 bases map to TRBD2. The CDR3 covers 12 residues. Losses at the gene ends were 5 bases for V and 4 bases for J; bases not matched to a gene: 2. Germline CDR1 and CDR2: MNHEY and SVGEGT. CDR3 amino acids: CASSMREYEQYF. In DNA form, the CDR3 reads TGTGCCAGCAGTATGCGGGAGTACGAGCAGTACTTC.

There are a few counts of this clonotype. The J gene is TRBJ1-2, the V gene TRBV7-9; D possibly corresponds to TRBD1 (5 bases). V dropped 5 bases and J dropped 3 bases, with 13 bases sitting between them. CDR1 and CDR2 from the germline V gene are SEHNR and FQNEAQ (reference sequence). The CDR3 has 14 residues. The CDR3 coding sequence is TGTGCCAGCAGCCCCGGGGGTCCGGACTATGGCTACACCTTC. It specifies CASSPGGPDYGYTF.

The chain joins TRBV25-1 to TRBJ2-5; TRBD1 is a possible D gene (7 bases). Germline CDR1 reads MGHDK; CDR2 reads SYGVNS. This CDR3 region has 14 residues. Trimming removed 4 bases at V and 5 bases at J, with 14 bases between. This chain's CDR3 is CASSGTQGRETQYF. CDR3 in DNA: TGTGCCAGCAGTGGTACACAGGGGAGGGAGACCCAGTACTTC.

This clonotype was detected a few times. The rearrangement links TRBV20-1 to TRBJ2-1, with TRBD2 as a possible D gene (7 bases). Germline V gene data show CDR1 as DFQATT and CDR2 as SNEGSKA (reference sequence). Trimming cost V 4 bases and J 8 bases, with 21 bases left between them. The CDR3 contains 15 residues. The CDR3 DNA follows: TGCAGTGCTAAGAGAGGGGGAGGGAGAGGCGATGAGCAGTTCTTC. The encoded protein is CSAKRGGGRGDEQFF.

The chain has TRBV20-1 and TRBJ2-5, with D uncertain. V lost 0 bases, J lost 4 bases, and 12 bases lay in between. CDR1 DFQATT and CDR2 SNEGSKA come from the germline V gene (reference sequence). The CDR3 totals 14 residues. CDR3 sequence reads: CSAREPRPRETQYF. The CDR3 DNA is TGCAGTGCTAGAGAACCCCGCCCAAGAGAGACCCAGTACTTC.

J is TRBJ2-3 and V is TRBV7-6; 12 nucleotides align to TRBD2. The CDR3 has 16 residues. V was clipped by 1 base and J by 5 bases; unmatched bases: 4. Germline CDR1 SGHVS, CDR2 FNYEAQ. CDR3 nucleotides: TGTGCCAGCAGCTTAGGGACGACTAGCGGGGGAGATACGCAGTATTTT. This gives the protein CASSLGTTSGGDTQYF. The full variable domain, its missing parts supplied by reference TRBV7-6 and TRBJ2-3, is GAGVSQSPRYKVTKRGQDVALRCDPISGHVSLYWYRQALGQGPEFLTYFNYEAQQDKSGLPNDRFSAERPEGSISTLTIQRTEQRDSAMYRCASSLGTTSGGDTQYFGPGTRLTVL.

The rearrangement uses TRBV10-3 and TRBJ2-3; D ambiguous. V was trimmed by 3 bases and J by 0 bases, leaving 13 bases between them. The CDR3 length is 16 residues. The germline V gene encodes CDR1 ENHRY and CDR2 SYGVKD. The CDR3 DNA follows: TGTGCCATCAGTGAAACCTTTGTGGACAGCACAGATACGCAGTATTTT. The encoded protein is CAISETFVDSTDTQYF.

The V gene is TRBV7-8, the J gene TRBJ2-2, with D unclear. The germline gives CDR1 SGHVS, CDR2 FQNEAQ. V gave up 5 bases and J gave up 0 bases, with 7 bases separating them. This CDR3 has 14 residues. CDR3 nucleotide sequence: TGTGCCAGCAGCAACGGTCCGAACACCGGGGAGCTGTTTTTT. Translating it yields CASSNGPNTGELFF.

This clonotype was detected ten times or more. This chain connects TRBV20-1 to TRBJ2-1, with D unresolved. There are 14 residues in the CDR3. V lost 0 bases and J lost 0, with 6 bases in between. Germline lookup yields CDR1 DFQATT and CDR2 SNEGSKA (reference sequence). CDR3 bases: TGCAGTGCTAGAGATGAGAGCTCCTACAATGAGCAGTTCTTC. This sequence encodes CSARDESSYNEQFF.

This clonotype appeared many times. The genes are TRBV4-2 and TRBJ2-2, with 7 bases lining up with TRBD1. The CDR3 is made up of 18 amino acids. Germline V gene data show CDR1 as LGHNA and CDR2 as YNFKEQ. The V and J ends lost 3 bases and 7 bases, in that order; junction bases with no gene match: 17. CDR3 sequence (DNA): TGTGCCAGCAGCCACGTAGGACGCAGGGGGAATTACGGCGGGGAGCTGTTTTTT. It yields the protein CASSHVGRRGNYGGELFF.

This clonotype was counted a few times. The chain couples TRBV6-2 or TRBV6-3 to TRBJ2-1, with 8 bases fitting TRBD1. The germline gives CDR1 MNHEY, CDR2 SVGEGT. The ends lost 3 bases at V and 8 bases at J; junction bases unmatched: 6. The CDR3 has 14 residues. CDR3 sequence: CASSYQGALDEQFF. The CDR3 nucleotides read TGTGCCAGCAGTTATCAGGGGGCGTTGGATGAGCAGTTCTTC.

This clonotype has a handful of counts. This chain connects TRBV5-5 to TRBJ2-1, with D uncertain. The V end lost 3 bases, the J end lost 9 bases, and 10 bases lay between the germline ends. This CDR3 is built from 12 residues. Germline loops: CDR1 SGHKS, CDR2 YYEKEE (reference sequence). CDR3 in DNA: TGTGCCAGCAGCTCTACCGTGGGTGAGCAGTTCTTC. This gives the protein CASSSTVGEQFF. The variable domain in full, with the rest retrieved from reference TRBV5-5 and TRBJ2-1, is DAGVTQSPTHLIKTRGQQVTLRCSPISGHKSVSWYQQVLGQGPQFIFQYYEKEERGRGNFPDRFSARQFPNYSSELNVNALLLGDSALYLCASSSTVGEQFFGPGTRLTVL.

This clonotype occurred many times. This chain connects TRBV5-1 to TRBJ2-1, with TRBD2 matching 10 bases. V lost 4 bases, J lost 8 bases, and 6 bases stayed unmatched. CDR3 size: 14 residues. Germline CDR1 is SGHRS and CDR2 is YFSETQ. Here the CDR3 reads CASSRAGGVDEQFF. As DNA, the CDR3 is TGCGCCAGCAGCAGAGCGGGAGGGGTTGATGAGCAGTTCTTC.

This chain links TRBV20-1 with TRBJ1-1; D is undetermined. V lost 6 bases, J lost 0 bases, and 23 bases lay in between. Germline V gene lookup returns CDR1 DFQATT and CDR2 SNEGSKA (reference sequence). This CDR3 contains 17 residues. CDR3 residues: CSAPSGFGAWVNTEAFF. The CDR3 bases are TGCAGTGCCCCCTCCGGGTTTGGCGCGTGGGTGAACACTGAAGCTTTCTTT.

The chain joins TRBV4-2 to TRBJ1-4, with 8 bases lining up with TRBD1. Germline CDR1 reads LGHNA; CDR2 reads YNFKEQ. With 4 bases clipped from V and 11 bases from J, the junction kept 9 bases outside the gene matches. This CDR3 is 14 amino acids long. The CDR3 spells CASSPRTGWDKLFF. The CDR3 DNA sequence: TGTGCCAGCAGCCCCCGGACAGGGTGGGACAAACTGTTTTTT.

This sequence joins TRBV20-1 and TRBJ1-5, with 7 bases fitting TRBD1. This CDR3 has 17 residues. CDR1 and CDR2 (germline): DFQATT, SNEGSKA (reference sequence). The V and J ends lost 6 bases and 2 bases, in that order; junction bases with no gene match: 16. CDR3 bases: TGCAGTGCCCCCCTAGACGGGACAGTCAGACGCAATCAGCCCCAGCATTTT. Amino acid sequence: CSAPLDGTVRRNQPQHF.

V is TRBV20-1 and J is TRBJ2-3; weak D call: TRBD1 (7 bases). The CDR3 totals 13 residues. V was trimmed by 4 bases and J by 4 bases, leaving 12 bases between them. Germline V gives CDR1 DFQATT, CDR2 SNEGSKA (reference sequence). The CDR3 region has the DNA TGCAGTGCTACAATCAGGGGGGCAGATACGCAGTATTTT. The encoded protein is CSATIRGADTQYF.

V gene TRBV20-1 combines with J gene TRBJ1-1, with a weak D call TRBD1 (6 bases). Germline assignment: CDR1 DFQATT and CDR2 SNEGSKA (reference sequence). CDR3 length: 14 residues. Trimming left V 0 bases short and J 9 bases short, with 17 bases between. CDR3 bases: TGCAGTGCTAGAGATTTTCAGGGGCCGACAAAAGCTTTCTTT. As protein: CSARDFQGPTKAFF.

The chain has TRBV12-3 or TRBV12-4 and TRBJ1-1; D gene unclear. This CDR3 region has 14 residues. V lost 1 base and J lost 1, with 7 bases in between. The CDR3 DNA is TGTGCCAGCAGTTTAGGTATTCGGAACACTGAAGCTTTCTTT. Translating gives CASSLGIRNTEAFF.

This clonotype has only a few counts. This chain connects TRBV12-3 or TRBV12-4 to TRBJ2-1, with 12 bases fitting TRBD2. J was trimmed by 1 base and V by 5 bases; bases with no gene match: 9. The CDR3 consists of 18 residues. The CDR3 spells CASSPSSGRVLSYNEQFF. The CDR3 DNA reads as TGTGCCAGCAGTCCCTCTAGCGGGAGGGTTTTATCCTACAATGAGCAGTTCTTC.

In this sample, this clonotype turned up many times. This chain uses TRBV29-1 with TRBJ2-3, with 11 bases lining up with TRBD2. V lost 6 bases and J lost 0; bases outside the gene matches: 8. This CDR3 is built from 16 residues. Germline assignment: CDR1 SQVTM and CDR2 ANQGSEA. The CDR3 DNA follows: TGCAGCGTGAGAGGGGGGACTAGCGGTAGCACAGATACGCAGTATTTT. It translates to CSVRGGTSGSTDTQYF.

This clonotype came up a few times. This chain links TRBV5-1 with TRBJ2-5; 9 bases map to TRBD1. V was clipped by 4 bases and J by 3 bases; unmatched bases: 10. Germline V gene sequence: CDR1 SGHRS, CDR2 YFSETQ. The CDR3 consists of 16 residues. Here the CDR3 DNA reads TGCGCCAGCAGCGTAACGATAACAGGGGGCGAAGAGACCCAGTACTTC. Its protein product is CASSVTITGGEETQYF. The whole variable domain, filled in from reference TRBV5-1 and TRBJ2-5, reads KAGVTQTPRYLIKTRGQQVTLSCSPISGHRSVSWYQQTPGQGLQFLFEYFSETQRNKGNFPGRFSGRQFSNSRSEMNVSTLELGDSALYLCASSVTITGGEETQYFGPGTRLLVL.

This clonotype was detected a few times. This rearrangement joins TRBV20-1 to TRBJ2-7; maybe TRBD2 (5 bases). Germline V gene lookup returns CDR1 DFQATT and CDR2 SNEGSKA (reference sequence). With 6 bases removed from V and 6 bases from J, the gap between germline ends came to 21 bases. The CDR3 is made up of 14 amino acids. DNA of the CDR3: TGCAGTGCAAAACCGGGATCGAGGATGCTCGAGCAGTACTTC. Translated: CSAKPGSRMLEQYF.